The rows below give T cell receptor beta chains drawn from one sample of a study of blood T cell repertoires in COVID-19. Measured with immunoSEQ multiplex PCR; TCRdb has only the in-frame clones, and not every one. The top ten hold 0.7% to 0.95% of the sample, which has under 450,000 clones, approximately 91% seen once. Material for sequencing was PBMCs or T cells enriched from blood (not recorded which). These receptor sequences come from a woman aged 40 to 50 who had been exposed to COVID-19. The CDR3 runs from the conserved cysteine through the conserved F or W. A D gene is named only where the DNA matches it firmly. For some rows the clone size is stated as once, few or many, or as a class when expanded; others skip it.

>.|TRBV6-5|.|TRBJ1-5
TGTGCCAGCAGTTACCCAGGGCAAGGCAATCAGCCCCAGCATTTT
CASSYPGQGNQPQHF
>.|TRBV5-1|many|TRBJ1-6
TGCGCCAGCAGTCATGGACGACAGGCCACGTATTCACCCCTCCACTTT
CASSHGRQATYSPLHF
>TRBD2|TRBV10-3|.|TRBJ2-6
TGTGCCATCACTCCTTCTCTAGCGGAGAGCCTATCCGGGGCCAACGTCCTGACTTTC
CAITPSLAESLSGANVLTF
>TRBD1|TRBV18|once|TRBJ1-1
TGTGCCAGCTCACGCGAACAGGGGTTAAACACTGAAGCTTTCTTT
CASSREQGLNTEAFF
>.|TRBV7-8|.|TRBJ1-1
TGTGCCAGCAGCTTTACTCACTTACGGAACACTGAAGCTTTCTTT
CASSFTHLRNTEAFF
>TRBD1|TRBV29-1|.|TRBJ1-2
TGCAGCGTTGAGGACAGGGGTCGAGGCTACACCTTC
CSVEDRGRGYTF
>.|TRBV6-6|.|TRBJ1-6
TGTGCCAGCAGTTACCAAGGGGATTATAATTCACCCCTCCACTTT
CASSYQGDYNSPLHF
>.|TRBV5-6|.|TRBJ1-5
TGTGCCAGCAGCTTGCGGGGGGTAGGGAGCAATCAGCCCCAGCATTTT
CASSLRGVGSNQPQHF
>TRBD1|TRBV19|.|TRBJ1-5
TGTGCCAGTCAGGCGGACAGGTCGTACAATCAGCCCCAGCATTTT
CASQADRSYNQPQHF
>.|TRBV9|.|TRBJ1-1
TGTGCCAGCAGCGTTTCAGGGGAAAATGCTGAAGCTTTCTTT
CASSVSGENAEAFF
>.|TRBV5-1|.|TRBJ1-4
TGCGCCAGCAGCTTGAGGGGGGAAAAACTGTTTTTT
CASSLRGEKLFF
>.|TRBV7-9|once|TRBJ1-4
TGTGCCAGCAGCTTAGGCTATAATGAAAAACTGTTTTTT
CASSLGYNEKLFF
>TRBD2|TRBV4-3|.|TRBJ2-1
TGCGCCAGCAGCCAAGAATCGGTACCGGGAGGATCTTGGAATGAGCAGTTCTTC
CASSQESVPGGSWNEQFF